A single sample is the source of the 12 T cell receptor beta chains below, sequenced in a study of blood T cell repertoires in COVID-19. Repertoires were generated with immunoSEQ multiplex PCR, while TCRdb's copy carries only in-frame clones and drops some. The table has tens of thousands of clones, about 84% seen once. The source material was peripheral blood. The origin of the receptors is a woman in her 70s with acute or convalescent COVID-19.

The chain is built from TRBV21-1 and TRBJ2-7; the DNA was not compared with TRBD1, the D call given in the table. TRBV21-1 is termed a pseudogene. CDR3 size: 14 residues. CDR3 loop: CASRSDRGGNEQYV. CDR3 in DNA: TGTGCCAGCAGATCCGACAGGGGTGGGAACGAGCAGTACGTC.

This chain joins TRBV21-1 and TRBJ2-7; no check of the table's D call, TRBD1, against the DNA was made. TRBV21-1 is deemed a pseudogene. CDR3 size: 16 residues. DNA for the CDR3: TGTGCCAGCAGTTGTGGGATAGGGACAGGGTGGCGCGAGCAGTACGTC. Encoded protein: CASSCGIGTGWREQYV.

Here the CDR3 reads CATSSQQNTEAFF. In DNA form, the CDR3 reads TGTGCCACCAGCTCCCAACAGAACACTGAAGCTTTCTTT. V usage is TRBV15 and J usage is TRBJ1-1; D gene unclear. The ends were cut back, 5 bases at V and 1 base at J, with 8 bases in the middle. CDR3 length equals 13 residues. Germline lookup yields CDR1 LNHNV and CDR2 YYDKDF (reference sequence).

This clone was recorded only once. The chain carries TRBV6-5 and TRBJ2-5; 9 nucleotides align to TRBD2. The CDR3 runs 15 residues. Germline V lookup: CDR1 MNHEY, CDR2 SVGAGI. After removal of 2 bases from V and 7 bases from J, the junction contained 8 bases not matched to a gene. For the CDR3, the DNA is TGTGCCAGCAGTTACGGCGGGGGGGTTCAATGGACCCAGTACTTC. Translation gives CASSYGGGVQWTQYF.

The chain couples TRBV5-1 to TRBJ1-2, with D maybe TRBD1 (6 bases). V dropped 5 bases and J dropped 1 base, with 9 bases sitting between them. This CDR3 has 13 residues. The germline V gene has CDR1 SGHRS and CDR2 YFSETQ. CDR3 in DNA: TGCGCCAGCAGTCAACAGGGTAACTATGGCTACACCTTC. Translating it yields CASSQQGNYGYTF.

The chain employs TRBV10-3 and TRBJ1-5, with TRBD1 as a possible D gene (5 bases). The CDR3 has 16 amino acids. V lost 1 base and J lost 5, with 15 bases in between. Germline V gene data show CDR1 as ENHRY and CDR2 as SYGVKD. CDR3 nucleotides: TGTGCCATCAGTGAGTATGCGGGGGATCTTGATCAGCCCCAGCATTTT. Amino acids: CAISEYAGDLDQPQHF.

V usage is TRBV20-1 and J usage is TRBJ2-1; D gene uncertain. The CDR3 totals 10 residues. Trimming stripped 8 bases from V and 7 bases from J, with 9 bases between. Germline V gene lookup returns CDR1 DFQATT and CDR2 SNEGSKA (reference sequence). This CDR3 reads CSSQVNEQFF. CDR3 coding DNA: TGCAGTTCGCAGGTTAATGAGCAGTTCTTC.

This clone was detected only once. CDR3 nucleotides: TGTGCCAGCAGTTTACAGGAAAACACTGAAGCTTTCTTT. This gives the protein CASSLQENTEAFF. The chain combines TRBV12-3 or TRBV12-4 with TRBJ1-1; D gene uncertain. The ends were cut back, 2 bases at V and 2 bases at J, with 6 bases in the middle. The CDR3 is 13 amino acids.

CDR3 sequence: CASSWLAAEQETQYF. CDR3 DNA sequence: TGTGCCAGCAGCTGGTTAGCGGCGGAACAAGAGACCCAGTACTTC. This chain uses TRBV7-2 with TRBJ2-5, with a weak D call TRBD2 (6 bases). Deletions cut 4 bases from V and 2 bases from J, with 14 bases between. The CDR3 is made up of 15 amino acids. Per germline, CDR1 SGHTA and CDR2 FQGNSA.

This chain uses TRBV10-2 with TRBJ2-1, with 11 bases matching TRBD2. In germline, CDR1 is WSHSY, CDR2 SAAADI. The CDR3 totals 15 residues. The V and J ends lost 5 bases and 7 bases, in that order; junction bases with no gene match: 7. CDR3 residues: CASSFSGGAENEQFF. CDR3 sequence (DNA): TGCGCCAGCAGTTTTAGCGGGGGGGCCGAGAATGAGCAGTTCTTC.

This rearrangement joins TRBV7-2 to TRBJ1-4, with D possibly being TRBD1 (5 bases). The ends were cut back, 5 bases at V and 3 bases at J, with 16 bases in the middle. The V gene's germline CDR1 is SGHTA and CDR2 FQGNSA. CDR3 length: 16 amino acids. In DNA form, the CDR3 reads TGTGCCAGCAGCCCAGGTGGGGCGCTGGCTAATGAAAAACTGTTTTTT. It translates to CASSPGGALANEKLFF.

This chain connects TRBV28 to TRBJ1-4, with unresolved D. Trimming removed 5 bases at V and 0 bases at J, with 10 bases between. The CDR3 contains 15 residues. Germline V lookup: CDR1 MDHEN, CDR2 SYDVKM. Here the CDR3 DNA reads TGTGCCAGCAGTCCCGCGGGAACAACTAATGAAAAACTGTTTTTT. It codes for CASSPAGTTNEKLFF.